This TCR beta chain emerged from a study of blood T cell repertoires in COVID-19. On the study more broadly: T cells, B-cell-depleted T cells, or PBMCs supplied cDNA or gDNA.

This clone was seen a few times. Authors' data handling: Amplifying reference gene primers gave estimates of nucleated cell counts. Assay used: immunoSEQ multiplex PCR; TCRdb lists only in-frame clones, some missing. V and J calls and clone size are as listed in that table; D and trimming were resolved from the DNA. The table includes tens of thousands of clones, about 79% detected once. Germline V gene data show CDR1 as SGHDT and CDR2 as YYEEEE. The CDR3 is 14 residues long. J lost 5 bases, V lost 4 bases, and 5 bases had no gene match. The rearrangement joins TRBV5-6 to TRBJ2-7; TRBD1 aligns across 11 bases. Sequencing was done on a sample of peripheral blood. The TCR comes from a man aged 60 to 75 with acute or convalescent COVID-19. CDR3 sequence (DNA): TGTGCCAGCAGCGCGTGGGACAGGGGGAACGAGCAGTACTTC. Residues: CASSAWDRGNEQYF. The whole variable domain, remainder taken from reference TRBV5-6 and TRBJ2-7, is DAGVTQSPTHLIKTRGQQVTLRCSPKSGHDTVSWYQQALGQGPQFIFQYYEEEERQRGNFPDRFSGHQFPNYSSELNVNALLLGDSALYLCASSAWDRGNEQYFGPGTRLTVT.